This TCR beta chain was identified in a study of T cell repertoires in cytomegalovirus infection. Study summary: CMV epitopes used comprised recently identified HLA-C-restricted ones and well-studied HLA-B-restricted ones. CMV infection and matching HLA type were both indicated by public TCR beta signatures. Findings of the study overall: Cumulative frequency of public TCR beta families picked out carriers of CMV plus the relevant HLA. Dominating the ex vivo response were TCR beta clonotypes that were CMV-specific and HLA-C-restricted.

TCRdb redid the calling of the reads with MiXCR, one entry per CDR3 protein. The data show roughly 700,000 distinct CDR3 sequences, roughly 33% seen once. This clonotype has only a few counts. The antigen remains unidentified. This CDR3 is 15 amino acids long. Trimming took off 8 bases at V and 4 bases at J, with 18 bases between the two ends. CDR1 is SGHTA, CDR2 FQGNSA, per germline. This TCR was recovered from a human donor in good health (CMV status not recorded). Some clones in this sample may be carry-over from other donors' samples. The chain has TRBV7-2 and TRBJ2-1; D call uncertain. This material consisted of cultured PBMCs, taken from culture after CMV antigen stimulation. The CDR3 sequence: CASSTSIVGYNEQFF. The CDR3 region has the DNA TGTGCCAGCTCTACTTCGATTGTGGGGTACAATGAGCAGTTCTTC.